One sample yielded the 28 T cell receptor beta chains listed below, sequenced in a study of OX40 agonist ivuxolimab in advanced cancers. Produced via immunoSEQ multiplex PCR; TCRdb's table is partial and in-frame only. The top ten hold about 0.52% of the sample, which has about 81,000 clones, about 88% seen once. This specimen consisted of CD4+ or CD8+ T cells sorted from blood, obtained in a trial of the OX40 agonist ivuxolimab. Source of these receptors: an adult with an advanced solid tumor such as melanoma, head and neck, liver or kidney cancer.

The V gene is TRBV4-3, the J gene TRBJ2-3, with unresolved D. Trimming removed 0 bases at V and 6 bases at J, with 7 bases between. There are 13 residues in the CDR3. Per germline, CDR1 LGHNA and CDR2 YSLEER. CDR3 bases: TGCGCCAGCAGCCAAGAAGGTCGGGATACGCAGTATTTT. Translation: CASSQEGRDTQYF.

Details on this clone: In this CDR3 the conserved last residue, phenylalanine or tryptophan, is missing, so a read error is likely. V gene TRBV2 combines with J gene TRBJ1-6, with a tentative D call TRBD1 (6 bases). Deletions cut 7 bases from V and 8 bases from J, with 18 bases between. The germline gives CDR1 SNHLY, CDR2 FYNNEI. This CDR3 contains 15 residues. CDR3 bases: TGTGCCAGCAAGGTGAGCCGCGGGGGGCATTCACCCCTCCACCTT. Its protein product is CASKVSRGGHSPLHL.

The genes are TRBV28 and TRBJ1-6, with 9 nucleotides matching TRBD1. The junction had 3 bases not matched to a gene; V was cut back by 6 bases and J by 0 bases. The CDR3 length is 16 residues. The germline V gene encodes CDR1 MDHEN and CDR2 SYDVKM. The CDR3 protein is CASSSTGGSYNSPLHF. In nucleotides, the CDR3 is TGTGCCAGCAGCTCGACAGGGGGCTCCTATAATTCACCCCTCCACTTT. Looking up the rest from reference TRBV28 and TRBJ1-6 gives the full variable domain: DVKVTQSSRYLVKRTGEKVFLECVQDMDHENMFWYRQDPGLGLRLIYFSYDVKMKEKGDIPEGYSVSREKKERFSLILESASTNQTSMYLCASSSTGGSYNSPLHFGNGTRLTVT.

This clone is a singleton in its sample. This chain connects TRBV2 to TRBJ1-4; TRBD1 agrees at 8 bases. There are 13 residues in the CDR3. With V trimmed by 10 bases and J by 5 bases, 6 bases remained unmatched. Germline loops: CDR1 SNHLY, CDR2 FYNNEI. The CDR3 DNA reads TGTGCCACCTCGGGACAGGTGAATGAAAAACTGTTTTTT. This gives the protein CATSGQVNEKLFF.

CDR3 nucleotides: TGTGCCAGCAGCTTAGCCCCGAGGACAGGCCGAAATCAGCCCCAGCATTTT. Translated, it gives CASSLAPRTGRNQPQHF. V is TRBV7-8 and J is TRBJ1-5; 7 bases match TRBD1. Germline-derived CDR1 and CDR2 are SGHVS and FQNEAQ. V lost 0 bases and J lost 4; bases outside the gene matches: 9. The CDR3 is 17 residues long.

The V and J genes are TRBV11-2 and TRBJ1-1; unclear D gene. Germline loops: CDR1 SGHAT, CDR2 FQNNGV. Trimming removed 4 bases at V and 5 bases at J, with 11 bases between. This CDR3 contains 13 residues. CDR3 nucleotides: TGTGCCAGCAGCTCACTACGGAGGACTGAAGCTTTCTTT. It specifies CASSSLRRTEAFF.

The V and J genes are TRBV6-1 and TRBJ1-5; D gene unclear. The germline CDR1 and CDR2 sequences are MNHNS and SASEGT. This CDR3 has 13 residues. The germline V and J ends were trimmed by 3 bases and 4 bases, with 7 bases remaining between them. CDR3 sequence: CASSDGENQPQHF. The CDR3 DNA is TGTGCCAGCAGTGACGGGGAGAATCAGCCCCAGCATTTT.

This chain uses TRBV12-5 with TRBJ1-2; D gene ambiguous. Germline V gene lookup returns CDR1 LGHNT and CDR2 FRNRAP. There are 15 residues in the CDR3. Trimming cost V 0 bases and J 3 bases, with 11 bases left between them. The CDR3 region is CASGLVFPPDYGYTF. CDR3 coding DNA: TGTGCTAGTGGTTTGGTTTTCCCCCCAGACTATGGCTACACCTTC.

V gene TRBV20-1 combines with J gene TRBJ1-1; D gene uncertain. From germline, CDR1 is DFQATT and CDR2 SNEGSKA (reference sequence). The ends were cut back, 7 bases at V and 1 base at J, with 7 bases in the middle. CDR3 length: 11 amino acids. CDR3 in DNA: TGCAGTGTCGGAAGGAACACTGAAGCTTTCTTT. It is translated as CSVGRNTEAFF.

This clone appeared once. The genes are TRBV5-1 and TRBJ2-1, with D possibly matching TRBD2 (6 bases). Germline V lookup: CDR1 SGHRS, CDR2 YFSETQ. This CDR3 region has 14 residues. Trimming took off 0 bases at V and 7 bases at J, with 11 bases between the two ends. CDR3 region: CASSLETSRNEQFF. The CDR3 coding sequence is TGCGCCAGCAGCTTGGAGACTAGTCGGAATGAGCAGTTCTTC.

The CDR3 DNA reads as TGTGCCAGTAGTATCGACCGCTCCTACAATGAGCAGTTCTTC. The encoded protein is CASSIDRSYNEQFF. The chain employs TRBV19 and TRBJ2-1; D ambiguous. Trimming cost V 3 bases and J 0 bases, with 6 bases left between them. The germline V gene encodes CDR1 LNHDA and CDR2 SQIVND (reference sequence). The CDR3 is made up of 14 amino acids.

In DNA form, the CDR3 reads TGTGCCAGCGGCGCCGGGACAGGTTTTTTATACGAGCAGTACTTC. Protein sequence: CASGAGTGFLYEQYF. The chain couples TRBV6-1 to TRBJ2-7; 8 bases match TRBD1. Trimming removed 8 bases from V and 4 bases from J; junction bases left unmatched: 13. From germline, CDR1 is MNHNS and CDR2 SASEGT. The CDR3 is 15 residues long.

The J gene is TRBJ2-2, the V gene TRBV14; D perhaps matches TRBD1 (6 bases). Germline-derived CDR1 and CDR2 are SGHDN and FVKESK. The CDR3 has 16 residues. Deletions cut 5 bases from V and 0 bases from J, with 13 bases between. The CDR3 DNA reads as TGTGCCAGCAGCGCCCCGGGACATCCGAACACCGGGGAGCTGTTTTTT. Translated: CASSAPGHPNTGELFF.

This rearrangement joins TRBV5-1 to TRBJ2-1, with a tentative D call TRBD2 (5 bases). CDR3 length equals 15 residues. Trimming pared 4 bases from V and 9 bases from J, leaving 20 bases between. The germline gives CDR1 SGHRS, CDR2 YFSETQ. CDR3 sequence reads: CASSRLVRGDGEQFF. The CDR3 DNA reads as TGCGCCAGCAGCCGTTTAGTCCGGGGAGACGGTGAGCAGTTCTTC.

The chain uses TRBV9 and TRBJ2-7; 9 bases fit TRBD1. Trimming took 3 bases from V and 5 from J; bases not matched to a gene: 9. The CDR3 contains 15 residues. Germline V gene lookup returns CDR1 SGDLS and CDR2 YYNGEE. This chain's CDR3 is CASSALGQGNDEQYF. The CDR3 DNA is TGTGCCAGCAGCGCCCTCGGACAGGGGAACGACGAGCAGTACTTC. Full variable domain (remainder filled in from reference TRBV9 and TRBJ2-7): DSGVTQTPKHLITATGQRVTLRCSPRSGDLSVYWYQQSLDQGLQFLIQYYNGEERAKGNILERFSAQQFPDLHSELNLSSLELGDSALYFCASSALGQGNDEQYFGPGTRLTVT.

CDR3 sequence: CASSTGTGGRGNQPQHF. The CDR3 DNA follows: TGTGCCAGTAGTACCGGGACAGGGGGCCGGGGCAATCAGCCCCAGCATTTT. The J gene is TRBJ1-5, the V gene TRBV19, with 12 bases that match TRBD1. CDR1 and CDR2 (germline): LNHDA, SQIVND (reference sequence). The CDR3 is 17 residues long. V shed 4 bases, J shed 2 bases, and the junction held 6 bases outside the gene matches.

The chain uses TRBV5-1 and TRBJ2-1; unclear D gene. This CDR3 is 14 amino acids long. V lost 1 base, J lost 6 bases, and 11 bases lay in between. The germline V gene encodes CDR1 SGHRS and CDR2 YFSETQ. CDR3 in amino acids: CASSLRVSANEQFF. In DNA, the CDR3 is TGCGCCAGCAGCTTGAGAGTCTCGGCCAATGAGCAGTTCTTC. Variable domain in full (rest from reference TRBV5-1 and TRBJ2-1): KAGVTQTPRYLIKTRGQQVTLSCSPISGHRSVSWYQQTPGQGLQFLFEYFSETQRNKGNFPGRFSGRQFSNSRSEMNVSTLELGDSALYLCASSLRVSANEQFFGPGTRLTVL.

A remark on this clone: Its ends do not fully match the called genes, so a read error is possible. This sequence joins TRBV20-1 and TRBJ1-1, with D uncertain. Per the germline V gene, CDR1 is DFQATT and CDR2 is SNEGSKA (reference sequence). The CDR3 spans 10 residues. The CDR3 DNA reads TGCAGTGCTAGTGCAACACAGCGTCCTTTT. Translating it yields CSASATQRPF.

On this clone itself: The conserved final phenylalanine or tryptophan is absent from the CDR3, which likely points to a read error. The chain is built from TRBV6-6 and TRBJ1-6; 8 bases are shared with TRBD1. V was clipped by 4 bases and J by 10 bases; unmatched bases: 12. The CDR3 consists of 16 residues. Germline assignment: CDR1 MNHNY and CDR2 SVGAGI (reference sequence). CDR3 nucleotides: TGTGCCAGCAGTTTGGTAGGGACAGGTAATGGATCACCCCTCCACCTT. Its translation: CASSLVGTGNGSPLHL.

The chain links TRBV18 to TRBJ1-6; 7 nucleotides line up with TRBD1. Germline loops: CDR1 KGHSH, CDR2 LQKENI. The CDR3 is 14 residues long. The V gene end was trimmed by 4 bases and the J gene end by 10 bases; junction bases not matched to a gene: 7. The CDR3 bases are TGTGCCAGCTCACTTTGGGACAGTGGCTCACCCCTCCACTTT. It yields the protein CASSLWDSGSPLHF.

This chain connects TRBV7-2 to TRBJ2-3, with TRBD1 matching over 7 bases. Germline CDR1 and CDR2: SGHTA and FQGNSA. V lost 5 bases and J lost 12; bases outside the gene matches: 8. The CDR3 is 12 amino acids. The chain's CDR3 is CASSPRTGAQYF. The CDR3 nucleotides read TGTGCCAGCAGCCCTCGGACAGGAGCACAGTATTTT.

This clone was counted once. The rearrangement joins TRBV7-2 to TRBJ1-4; D might be TRBD1 (6 bases). CDR1 is SGHTA, CDR2 FQGNSA, per germline. The CDR3 length is 14 residues. V lost 5 bases and J lost 7, with 14 bases in between. CDR3 in DNA: TGTGCCAGCAGCACGGGGGGGCCGGGTGAAAAACTGTTTTTT. Translation: CASSTGGPGEKLFF.

The chain links TRBV12-5 to TRBJ2-3; D uncertain. The CDR3 loop spans 15 amino acids. Germline CDR1 and CDR2: LGHNT and FRNRAP. The V end was cut by 6 bases, the J end by 3 bases, with 16 bases between. CDR3 DNA: TGTGCTAGTGGGAATCCGGGCGTTCAGACAGATACGCAGTATTTT. Its translation is CASGNPGVQTDTQYF.

The genes are TRBV5-1 and TRBJ2-4; 9 bases are shared with TRBD1. This CDR3 region has 13 residues. CDR1 is SGHRS and CDR2 is YFSETQ in the germline V gene. V shed 3 bases, J shed 7 bases, and the junction held 2 bases outside the gene matches. CDR3 sequence reads: CASSYGQGNIQYF. The CDR3 DNA follows: TGCGCCAGCAGCTACGGACAGGGGAACATTCAGTACTTC. Together with reference TRBV5-1 and TRBJ2-4, the CDR3 gives the full variable domain: KAGVTQTPRYLIKTRGQQVTLSCSPISGHRSVSWYQQTPGQGLQFLFEYFSETQRNKGNFPGRFSGRQFSNSRSEMNVSTLELGDSALYLCASSYGQGNIQYFGAGTRLSVL.

The J gene is TRBJ2-2, the V gene TRBV6-5; the D gene is possibly TRBD1 (6 bases). Germline CDR1 is MNHEY and CDR2 is SVGAGI. Trimming removed 4 bases from V and 0 bases from J, with 12 bases in between. There are 16 residues in the CDR3. The CDR3 nucleotides read TGTGCCAGCAGTTTACAGGGCTGGGCGAACACCGGGGAGCTGTTTTTT. The encoded protein is CASSLQGWANTGELFF.

The DNA for the CDR3 is TGTGCCAGCGGAAAGACAGACATGAACACTGAAGCTTTCTTT. Amino acids: CASGKTDMNTEAFF. The rearrangement uses TRBV11-2 and TRBJ1-1; D is possibly TRBD1 (5 bases). There are 14 residues in the CDR3. CDR1 is SGHAT, CDR2 FQNNGV, per germline. Trimming pared 8 bases from V and 0 bases from J, leaving 13 bases between.

V and J are TRBV5-1 and TRBJ2-5; maybe TRBD2 (7 bases). Trimming stripped 2 bases from V and 0 bases from J, with 14 bases between. Germline V gene data show CDR1 as SGHRS and CDR2 as YFSETQ. The CDR3 sequence is 16 residues long. This chain's CDR3 is CASSLGSGGHQETQYF. The DNA of the CDR3 is TGCGCCAGCAGCTTAGGGTCCGGGGGGCACCAAGAGACCCAGTACTTC.

The rearrangement uses TRBV10-3 and TRBJ1-2; D gene ambiguous. Trimming took 0 bases from V and 2 from J, leaving 13 bases between them. The CDR3 totals 16 residues. Germline V gives CDR1 ENHRY, CDR2 SYGVKD. Here the CDR3 reads CAISESRAQRNYGYTF. In nucleotides, the CDR3 is TGTGCCATCAGTGAGTCGAGAGCGCAGCGCAACTATGGCTACACCTTC.